The sequence of this T cell receptor (beta chain) was determined in a study of blood T cell repertoires in COVID-19. Across the whole study: The origin of the acute and convalescent COVID-19 samples was the United States, Italy and Spain. T cells, B-cell-depleted T cells, or PBMCs provided the cDNA or gDNA that served as material.

Original handling: Reference gene primer amplification in the assay estimated nucleated cell counts. Assay used: immunoSEQ multiplex PCR; TCRdb lists only in-frame clones, some missing. That table is the source of V, J and clone size, and D and trimming were worked out from the DNA. The data hold about 100,000 clones, with over 75% observed a single time. Germline assignment: CDR1 MNHEY and CDR2 SVGAGI. With 2 bases removed from V and 2 bases from J, the gap between germline ends came to 10 bases. This CDR3 comprises 15 residues. The source of this sequence is a man in his 60s with acute or convalescent COVID-19. Material for sequencing was peripheral blood. The rearrangement joins TRBV6-5 to TRBJ2-1, with D maybe TRBD1 (6 bases). For the CDR3, the DNA is TGTGCCAGCAGTTACGGGTCAGGGGCCTACAATGAGCAGTTCTTC. Amino acids: CASSYGSGAYNEQFF.